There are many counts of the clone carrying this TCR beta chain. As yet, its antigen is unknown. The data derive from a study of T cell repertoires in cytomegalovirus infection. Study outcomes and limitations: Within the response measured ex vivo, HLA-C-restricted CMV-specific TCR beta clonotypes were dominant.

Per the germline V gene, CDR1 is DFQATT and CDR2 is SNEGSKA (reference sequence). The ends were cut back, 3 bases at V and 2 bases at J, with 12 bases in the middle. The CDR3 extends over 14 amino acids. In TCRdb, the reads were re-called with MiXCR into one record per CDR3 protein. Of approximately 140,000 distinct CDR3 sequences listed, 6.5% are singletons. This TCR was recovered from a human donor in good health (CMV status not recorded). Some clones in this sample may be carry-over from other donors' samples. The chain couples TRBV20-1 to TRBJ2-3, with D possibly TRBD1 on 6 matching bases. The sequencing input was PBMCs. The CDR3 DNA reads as TGCAGTGCTAGTCCCGGACAGCTCACAGATACGCAGTATTTT. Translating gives CSASPGQLTDTQYF.